The T cell receptor beta chain under discussion was sequenced for a study of T cells after yellow fever vaccination. Overall study context: Libraries from low-cell-number fractions were prepared with the SMART-Seq v4 Ultra Low Input RNA kit. Study-wide results and caveats: Researchers cautioned that FACS-sorted repertoires could harbor abundant clonotypes contaminating from the bulk population.

For this clonotype: Its antigen is still unknown.

The CDR3 spans 14 residues. CDR1 is LGHNT and CDR2 is FRNRAP in the germline V gene. With 0 bases clipped from V and 6 bases from J, the junction kept 2 bases outside the gene matches. TCRdb processed the 5' RACE reads anew with MiXCR; each CDR3 protein has one entry. The sample holds around 360,000 distinct CDR3 sequences; 11% are singletons and the top ten take roughly 18%. The genes are TRBV12-5 and TRBJ2-1, with 7 positions matching TRBD2. This TCR came from a young man who received the YFV17D yellow fever vaccine. The starting material was PBMCs, obtained on the day of the first yellow fever vaccination. The CDR3 DNA reads as TGTGCTAGTGGTTTGGTACCGGGGGGCAATGAGCAGTTCTTC. Its translation is CASGLVPGGNEQFF.